This TCR beta chain was captured in a study of blood T cell repertoires in COVID-19. How the authors handled the data: Amplifying reference gene primers gave estimates of nucleated cell counts. The method was immunoSEQ multiplex PCR; TCRdb's version includes in-frame clones alone and lacks a portion of them. That table is the source of V, J and clone size, and D and trimming were worked out from the DNA. The sample carries 200,000 to 300,000 clones, 88% recorded once. Participants came from roughly 25 US areas, aged roughly 18 to 90 years. Trimming stripped 3 bases from V and 0 bases from J, with 10 bases between. CDR1 is SGDLS and CDR2 is YYNGEE in the germline V gene. This CDR3 has 15 amino acids.

This chain joins TRBV9 and TRBJ2-1; D is unclear. The receptor was isolated from a middle-aged woman with acute COVID-19. The sequenced material came from PBMCs or T cells enriched from blood (not recorded which). CDR3 nucleotide sequence: TGTGCCAGCAGCGATGAGGTAAGCTCCTACAATGAGCAGTTCTTC. This translates into CASSDEVSSYNEQFF.